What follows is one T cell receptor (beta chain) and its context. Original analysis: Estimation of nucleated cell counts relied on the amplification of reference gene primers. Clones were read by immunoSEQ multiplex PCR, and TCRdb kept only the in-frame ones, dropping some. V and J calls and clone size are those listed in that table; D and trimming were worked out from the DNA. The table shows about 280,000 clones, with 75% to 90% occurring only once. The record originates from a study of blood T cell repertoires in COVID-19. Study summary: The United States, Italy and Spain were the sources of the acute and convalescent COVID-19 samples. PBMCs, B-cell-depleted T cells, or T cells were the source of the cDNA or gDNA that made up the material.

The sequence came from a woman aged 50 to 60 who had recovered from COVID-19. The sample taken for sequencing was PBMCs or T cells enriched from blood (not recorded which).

The CDR3 DNA reads as TGTGCCAGCAGCGCCCCAGGTACCTCCTACGAGCAGTACTTC. Translated, it gives CASSAPGTSYEQYF. J is TRBJ2-7 and V is TRBV7-9; D is uncertain. The CDR3 loop spans 14 amino acids. With 5 bases removed from V and 0 bases from J, the gap between germline ends came to 11 bases. The germline V gene encodes CDR1 SEHNR and CDR2 FQNEAQ (reference sequence). Using reference TRBV7-9 and TRBJ2-7 for the parts outside the CDR3, the full variable domain is DTGVSQNPRHKITKRGQNVTFRCDPISEHNRLYWYRQTLGQGPEFLTYFQNEAQLEKSRLLSDRFSAERPKGSFSTLEIQRTEQGDSAMYLCASSAPGTSYEQYFGPGTRLTVT.